This T cell receptor (beta chain) was recovered during a study of cytomegalovirus exposure and HLA in healthy donors. Per germline, CDR1 SGHTA and CDR2 FQGNSA. This CDR3 contains 13 residues. With 5 bases removed from V and 2 bases from J, the gap between germline ends came to 9 bases. Vbeta (60) and Jbeta (13) primers were used in the PCR. The data were produced by immunoSEQ multiplex PCR, yet TCRdb's version contains in-frame clones alone and is incomplete. The data show about 150,000 clones, more than 75% seen once. Donors had nominal health at sampling but likely had unrecorded immune exposures. Sequenced sample: PBMCs. The source is a man in his thirties or forties in good health and CMV-seropositive. The rearrangement joins TRBV7-2 to TRBJ2-5; a possible D gene is TRBD1 (5 bases). The CDR3 DNA reads TGTGCCAGCAGCCCAAACAGGCAAGAGACCCAGTACTTC. Its protein product is CASSPNRQETQYF.